This paragraph covers one T cell receptor (beta chain) sequence. Its cognate antigen is unknown. This sample was taken from a study of T cell clones after liver transplantation. With 0 bases removed from V and 3 bases from J, the gap between germline ends came to 12 bases. Germline V CDR1 and CDR2: LGHNA, YNFKEQ. CDR3 length: 15 residues. Study-level results: Post-transplant time points were not standardized, so conclusions are preliminary. Graft donor-reactive T cells may have migrated into the graft rather than being deleted. The donor-reactive repertoire was only partly measurable in a couple of subjects, lacking donor cells.

Data came from immunoSEQ multiplex PCR; TCRdb stores just in-frame clones and leaves some out. The profile shows over 100,000 clones, approximately 85% of them singletons. The specimen was CD4+ T cells from blood, collected before liver transplant. The clonotype originates from a human donor who received a liver transplant. This rearrangement joins TRBV4-2 to TRBJ2-7; D remains ambiguous. The CDR3 nucleotides are TGTGCCAGCAGCCAAGATGTTAAGGGAAGCTACGAGCAGTACTTC. Its protein product is CASSQDVKGSYEQYF.